This TCR beta chain was identified in a study of radiotherapy plus CTLA-4 blockade in lung cancer. Only in-frame clones appear in the TCRdb table, and some are missing; sequencing was by immunoSEQ multiplex PCR. The sample holds tens of thousands of clones, more than 70% seen once. About this clone itself: Its specificity is unknown.

The germline gives CDR1 SGHTA, CDR2 FQGNSA. The CDR3 is 15 amino acids. Trimming at V came to 4 bases and at J to 4 bases, leaving 8 bases not matched to a gene. Study findings and constraints: According to reports, early shifts in blood T cell clones, alongside interferon-beta, forecast response most accurately.

Sequenced here: peripheral blood, sampled from a patient treated with radiotherapy plus ipilimumab. V and J are TRBV7-2 and TRBJ2-5, with TRBD1 identical over 8 bases. This receptor was taken from a human donor with non-small cell lung cancer whose response to radiotherapy plus ipilimumab could not be evaluated. CDR3 DNA: TGTGCCAGCAGCTCCAGGGGGCCTCGTTCAGAGACCCAGTACTTC. This sequence encodes CASSSRGPRSETQYF.